A single T cell receptor beta chain is shown here with its context. Its antigen is currently unknown. Here immunoSEQ multiplex PCR was the method, and the copy in TCRdb shows in-frame clones only, minus some. The sample yields over 40,000 clones, 70% to 90% seen once. These data are taken from a study of T cells in narcolepsy. Across the study: Patients with NT1 or NT2 and healthy control donors were enrolled. Broader study findings: Comparing one patient's CSF and blood CD4+ clonotypes highlighted HCRT- and TRIB2-specific autoreactive clonotypes.

Germline loops: CDR1 LNHNV, CDR2 YYDKDF (reference sequence). V shed 5 bases and J 4 bases; nucleotides not matched to a gene: 7. The CDR3 runs 16 residues. This TCR derives from a human donor with narcolepsy. Sequencing was done on a sample of CD45RA- memory CD4+ T cells from PBMCs. The chain is built from TRBV15 and TRBJ2-3; 12 bases align to TRBD2. CDR3 sequence: CATSPRLAGVSDTQYF. CDR3 bases: TGTGCCACCAGCCCAAGACTAGCGGGAGTTTCAGATACGCAGTATTTT.